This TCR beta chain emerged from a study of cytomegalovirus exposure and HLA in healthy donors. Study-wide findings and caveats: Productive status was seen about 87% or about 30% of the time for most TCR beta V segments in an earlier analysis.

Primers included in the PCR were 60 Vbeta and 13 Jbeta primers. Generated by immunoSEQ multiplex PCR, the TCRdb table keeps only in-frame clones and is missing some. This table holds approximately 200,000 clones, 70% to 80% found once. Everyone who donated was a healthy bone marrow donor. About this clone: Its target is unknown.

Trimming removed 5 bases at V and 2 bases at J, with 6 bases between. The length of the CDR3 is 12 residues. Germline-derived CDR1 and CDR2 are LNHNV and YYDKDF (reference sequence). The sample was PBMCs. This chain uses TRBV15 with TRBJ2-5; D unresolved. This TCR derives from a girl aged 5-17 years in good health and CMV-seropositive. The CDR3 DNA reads TGTGCCACCAGCGGGCAACAAGAGACCCAGTACTTC. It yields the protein CATSGQQETQYF.